This T cell receptor beta chain was retrieved from a study of CD8+ T cells in alopecia areata. Study-level information: Tofacitinib administration to treated patients was oral, at 5 to 10 mg twice daily.

Trimming left V 5 bases short and J 0 bases short, with 15 bases between. The CDR3 totals 15 residues. Germline V CDR1 and CDR2: SGHRS, YFSETQ. As for treatment: oral pan-JAK inhibitor, 5-10 mg twice daily. Extraction of RNA preceded its reverse transcription into cDNA, which served as the sequencing template. Using immunoSEQ multiplex PCR, the repertoire was profiled, and TCRdb retains in-frame clones only, with some absent. This table holds 250,000 to 350,000 clones, about 62% found once. The specimen was CD4+ T cells sorted from blood, collected at approximately week 52, from a patient treated with tofacitinib. The origin of this receptor is a human donor with alopecia areata. V and J are TRBV5-1 and TRBJ2-7; weak D call: TRBD2 (5 bases). CDR3: CASRVGNTFSYEQYF. CDR3 bases: TGCGCCAGCAGGGTCGGGAACACTTTCTCCTACGAGCAGTACTTC.